By its share, the clone carrying this TCR beta chain is hyperexpanded. Its target is not known. CDR3 length: 17 residues. The germline CDR1 and CDR2 sequences are MDHEN and SYDVKM. V lost 7 bases, J lost 0 bases, and 20 bases lay in between. Using 15 ng of total RNA, TCR libraries were made with the QIAseq Immune Repertoire TCR panel. MiXCR, run by TCRdb on the reads, gives a single entry per CDR3 protein. Here the sample spans 400 to 450 distinct CDR3 sequences, around 14% being singletons. Sorting of live CD3+CD8+TCRalphabeta+ cells by PD-1 and/or TIGIT gave four subsets. This sample was taken from a study of circulating CD8 cells and anti-PD-1 response in melanoma. Study at large: Patients received intravenous nivolumab, 3 mg/kg, every 2 weeks. Study-wide findings and caveats: Replicates were generally not done for experiments. TIGIT repertoires were least diverse, DNEG repertoires most diverse.

This receptor was identified in a human donor with melanoma. V and J are TRBV28 and TRBJ2-3; D possibly matches TRBD1 or TRBD2 (5 bases each). The sample was CD8+ T cells from PBMCs, taken at baseline or after one month of anti-PD-1 therapy (not recorded which). CDR3 DNA sequence: TGTGCCAGCACCCAGCCGCCATGGGGGTCTAGCACAGATACGCAGTATTTT. Its protein product is CASTQPPWGSSTDTQYF.